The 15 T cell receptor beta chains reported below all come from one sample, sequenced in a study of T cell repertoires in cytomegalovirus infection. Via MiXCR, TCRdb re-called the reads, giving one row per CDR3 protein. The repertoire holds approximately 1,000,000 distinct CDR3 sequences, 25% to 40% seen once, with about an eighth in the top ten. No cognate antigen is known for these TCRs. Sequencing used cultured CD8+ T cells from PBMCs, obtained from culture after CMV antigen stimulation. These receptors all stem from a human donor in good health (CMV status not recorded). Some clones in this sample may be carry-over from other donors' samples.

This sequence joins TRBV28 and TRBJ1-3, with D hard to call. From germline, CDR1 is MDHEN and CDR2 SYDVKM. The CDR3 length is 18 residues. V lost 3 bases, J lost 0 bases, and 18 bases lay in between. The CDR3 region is CASSLMRASMSSGNTIYF. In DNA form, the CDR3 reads TGTGCCAGCAGTTTGATGAGGGCCTCAATGTCCTCTGGAAACACCATATATTTT.

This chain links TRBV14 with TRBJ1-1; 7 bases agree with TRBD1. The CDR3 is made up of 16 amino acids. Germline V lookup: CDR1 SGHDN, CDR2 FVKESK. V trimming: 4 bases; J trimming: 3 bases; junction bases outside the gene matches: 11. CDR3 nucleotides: TGTGCCAGCAGCCGCCCAGGGGGACAGCGGGACACTGAAGCTTTCTTT. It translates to CASSRPGGQRDTEAFF.

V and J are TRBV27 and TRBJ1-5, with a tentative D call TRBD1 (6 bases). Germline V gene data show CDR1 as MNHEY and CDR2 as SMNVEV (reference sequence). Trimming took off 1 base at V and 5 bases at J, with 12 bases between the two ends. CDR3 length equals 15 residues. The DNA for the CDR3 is TGTGCCAGCAGTTTATGGGGGGCGCAGGATCAGCCCCAGCATTTT. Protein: CASSLWGAQDQPQHF.

The CDR3 loop reads CASRPTSEETQYF. CDR3 sequence (DNA): TGTGCCAGCAGACCGACTAGCGAGGAGACCCAGTACTTC. This chain uses TRBV12-3 or TRBV12-4 with TRBJ2-5, with 8 bases that match TRBD2. The V segment lost 6 bases and the J segment 5 bases; nucleotides outside the gene matches: 5. CDR3 length: 13 residues.

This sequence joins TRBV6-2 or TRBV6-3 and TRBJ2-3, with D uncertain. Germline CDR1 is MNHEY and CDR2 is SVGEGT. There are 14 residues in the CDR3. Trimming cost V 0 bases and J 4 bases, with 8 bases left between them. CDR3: CASSYSDEADTQYF. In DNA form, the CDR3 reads TGTGCCAGCAGTTACTCCGATGAAGCAGATACGCAGTATTTT.

In DNA, the CDR3 is TGTGCCAGCGGTTACGCAGGCCGGAGCGAGCAGTACGTC. As protein: CASGYAGRSEQYV. The J gene is TRBJ2-7, the V gene TRBV6-2 or TRBV6-3, with unresolved D. The CDR3 is 13 amino acids. Germline assignment: CDR1 MNHEY and CDR2 SVGEGT.

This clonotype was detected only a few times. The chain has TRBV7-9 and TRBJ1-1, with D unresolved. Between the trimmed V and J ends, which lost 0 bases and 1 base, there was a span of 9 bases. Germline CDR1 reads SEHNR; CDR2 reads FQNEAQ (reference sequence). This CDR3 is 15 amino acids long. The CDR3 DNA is TGTGCCAGCAGCTTAGCGCGATCGACGAACACTGAAGCTTTCTTT. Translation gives CASSLARSTNTEAFF.

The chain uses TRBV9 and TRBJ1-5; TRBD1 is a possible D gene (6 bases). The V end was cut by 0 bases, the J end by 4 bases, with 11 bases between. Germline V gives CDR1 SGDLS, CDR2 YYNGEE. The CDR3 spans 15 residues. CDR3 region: CASSVDGTPNQPQHF. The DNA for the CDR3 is TGTGCCAGCAGCGTAGATGGGACACCGAATCAGCCCCAGCATTTT. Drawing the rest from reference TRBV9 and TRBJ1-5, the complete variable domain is DSGVTQTPKHLITATGQRVTLRCSPRSGDLSVYWYQQSLDQGLQFLIQYYNGEERAKGNILERFSAQQFPDLHSELNLSSLELGDSALYFCASSVDGTPNQPQHFGDGTRLSIL.

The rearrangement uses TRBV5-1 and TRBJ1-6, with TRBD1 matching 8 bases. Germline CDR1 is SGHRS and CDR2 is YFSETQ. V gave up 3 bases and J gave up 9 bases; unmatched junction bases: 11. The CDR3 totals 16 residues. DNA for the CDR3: TGCGCCAGCAGCTCGATGGGACAGGAGGAGGGTTCACCCCTCCACTTT. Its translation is CASSSMGQEEGSPLHF.

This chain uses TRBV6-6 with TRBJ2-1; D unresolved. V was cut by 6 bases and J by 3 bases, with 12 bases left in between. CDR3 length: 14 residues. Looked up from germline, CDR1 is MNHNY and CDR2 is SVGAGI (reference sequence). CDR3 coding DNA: TGTGCCAGCAGGGAACGAAAGGGCTACAATGAGCAGTTCTTC. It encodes CASRERKGYNEQFF.

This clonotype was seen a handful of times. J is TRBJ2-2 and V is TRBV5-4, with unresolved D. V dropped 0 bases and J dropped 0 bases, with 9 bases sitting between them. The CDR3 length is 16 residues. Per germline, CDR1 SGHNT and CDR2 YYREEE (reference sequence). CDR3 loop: CASSLAPGPNTGELFF. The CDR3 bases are TGTGCCAGCAGCTTGGCCCCGGGCCCGAACACCGGGGAGCTGTTTTTT. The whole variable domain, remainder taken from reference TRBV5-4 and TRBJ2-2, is ETGVTQSPTHLIKTRGQQVTLRCSSQSGHNTVSWYQQALGQGPQFIFQYYREEENGRGNFPPRFSGLQFPNYSSELNVNALELDDSALYLCASSLAPGPNTGELFFGEGSRLTVL.

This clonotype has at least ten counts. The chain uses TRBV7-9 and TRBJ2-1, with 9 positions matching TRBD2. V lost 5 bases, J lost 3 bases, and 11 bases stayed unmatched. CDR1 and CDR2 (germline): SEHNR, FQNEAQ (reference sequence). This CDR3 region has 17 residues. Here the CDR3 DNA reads TGTGCCAGCAGCCCAGTGGTGCTAGCGGGGCTCTACAATGAGCAGTTCTTC. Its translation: CASSPVVLAGLYNEQFF.

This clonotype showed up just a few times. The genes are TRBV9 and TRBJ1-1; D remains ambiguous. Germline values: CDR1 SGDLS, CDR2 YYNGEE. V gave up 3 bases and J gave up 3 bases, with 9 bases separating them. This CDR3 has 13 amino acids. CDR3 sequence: CASSGAYDTEAFF. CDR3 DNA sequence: TGTGCCAGCAGCGGAGCATATGACACTGAAGCTTTCTTT.

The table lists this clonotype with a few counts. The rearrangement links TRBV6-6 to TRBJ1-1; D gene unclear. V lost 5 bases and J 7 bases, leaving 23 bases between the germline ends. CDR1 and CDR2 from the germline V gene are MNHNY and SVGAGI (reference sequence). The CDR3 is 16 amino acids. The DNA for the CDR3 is TGTGCCAGCAGTCATCCACATGTGGAATTCAATTATGAAGCTTTCTTT. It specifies CASSHPHVEFNYEAFF.

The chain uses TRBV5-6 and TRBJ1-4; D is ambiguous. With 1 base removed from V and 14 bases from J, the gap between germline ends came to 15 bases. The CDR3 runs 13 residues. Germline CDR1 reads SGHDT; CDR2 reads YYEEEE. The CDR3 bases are TGTGCCAGCAGCTTGCAACCCTCCAAGAGCCTGTTTTTT. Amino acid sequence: CASSLQPSKSLFF. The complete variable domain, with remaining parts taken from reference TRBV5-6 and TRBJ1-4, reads DAGVTQSPTHLIKTRGQQVTLRCSPKSGHDTVSWYQQALGQGPQFIFQYYEEEERQRGNFPDRFSGHQFPNYSSELNVNALLLGDSALYLCASSLQPSKSLFFGSGTQLSVL.